The sequence of this TCR beta chain was determined in a study of T cell repertoires in cytomegalovirus infection. General study results and limits: Ex vivo, HLA-C-restricted CMV-specific TCR beta clonotypes prevailed over the rest of the response.

Notes on this clonotype: Its antigen is undetermined.

In TCRdb, the reads were re-called with MiXCR into one record per CDR3 protein. This table has 450,000 to 600,000 distinct CDR3 sequences, around 30% appearing once. The CDR3 totals 13 residues. After removal of 11 bases from V and 4 bases from J, the junction contained 4 bases not matched to a gene. Germline loops: CDR1 MNHGY, CDR2 SAAAGT. The material was cultured PBMCs, obtained from culture after CMV antigen stimulation. The rearrangement links TRBV6-8 to TRBJ1-5; 11 bases fit TRBD1. The TCR comes from a human donor in good health (CMV status not recorded). Some clones in this sample may be carry-over from other donors' samples. The chain's CDR3 is CAGQGAANQPQHF. CDR3 in DNA: TGTGCCGGACAGGGGGCCGCTAATCAGCCCCAGCATTTT.